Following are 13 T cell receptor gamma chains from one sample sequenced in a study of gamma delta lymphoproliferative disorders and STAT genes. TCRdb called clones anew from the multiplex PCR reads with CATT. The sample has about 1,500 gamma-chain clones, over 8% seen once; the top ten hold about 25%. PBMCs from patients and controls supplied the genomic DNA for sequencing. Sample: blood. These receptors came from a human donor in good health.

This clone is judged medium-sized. CDR3 protein: CATGRRNYYKKLF. In DNA form, the CDR3 reads TGTGCCACCGGGAGAAGGAATTATTATAAGAAACTCTTT. This chain links TRGV8 with TRGJ1 or TRGJ2. Since TCRdb gives no J gene, matching the DNA to germline was used here to assign it. Looked up from germline, CDR1 is VENAVY and CDR2 is YDSYNSRV. The trim removed 9 bases at V and 0 bases at J, leaving 8 bases unmatched. CDR3 length: 13 residues.

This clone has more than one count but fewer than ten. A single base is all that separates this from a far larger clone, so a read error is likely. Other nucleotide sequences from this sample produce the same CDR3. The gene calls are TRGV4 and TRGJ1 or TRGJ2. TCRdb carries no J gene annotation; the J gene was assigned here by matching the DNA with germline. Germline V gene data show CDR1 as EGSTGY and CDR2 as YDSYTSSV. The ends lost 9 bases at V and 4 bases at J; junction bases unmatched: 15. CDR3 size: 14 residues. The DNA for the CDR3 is TGTGCCACCATTAACCGACAAACGTATTATAAGAAACTCTTT. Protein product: CATINRQTYYKKLF.

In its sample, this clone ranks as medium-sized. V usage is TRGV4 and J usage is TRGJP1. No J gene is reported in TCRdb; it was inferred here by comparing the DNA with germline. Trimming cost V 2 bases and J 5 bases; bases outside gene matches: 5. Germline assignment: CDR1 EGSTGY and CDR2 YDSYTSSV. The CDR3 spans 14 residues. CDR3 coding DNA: TGTGCCACCTGGGATGTGAGAACTGGTTGGTTCAAGATATTT. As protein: CATWDVRTGWFKIF.

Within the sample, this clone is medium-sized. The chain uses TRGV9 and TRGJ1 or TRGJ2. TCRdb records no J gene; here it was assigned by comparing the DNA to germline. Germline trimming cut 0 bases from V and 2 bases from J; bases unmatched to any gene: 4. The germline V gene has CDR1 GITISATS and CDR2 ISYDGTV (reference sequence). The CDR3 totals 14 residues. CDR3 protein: CALWEVRDYYKKLF. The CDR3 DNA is TGTGCCTTGTGGGAGGTGCGGGATTATTATAAGAAACTCTTT.

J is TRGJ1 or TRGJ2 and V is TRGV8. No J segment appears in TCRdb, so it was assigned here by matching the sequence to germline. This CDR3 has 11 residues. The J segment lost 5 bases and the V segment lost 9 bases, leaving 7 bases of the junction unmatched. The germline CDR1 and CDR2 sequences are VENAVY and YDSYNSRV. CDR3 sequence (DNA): TGTGCCACCAGGTCTCATTATAAGAAACTCTTT. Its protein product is CATRSHYKKLF.

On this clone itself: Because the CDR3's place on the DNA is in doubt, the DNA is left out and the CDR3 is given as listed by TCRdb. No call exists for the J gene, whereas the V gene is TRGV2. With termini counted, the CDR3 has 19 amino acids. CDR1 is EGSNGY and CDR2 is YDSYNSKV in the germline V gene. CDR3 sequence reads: CATWDGPPIRNSLAVEQHF.

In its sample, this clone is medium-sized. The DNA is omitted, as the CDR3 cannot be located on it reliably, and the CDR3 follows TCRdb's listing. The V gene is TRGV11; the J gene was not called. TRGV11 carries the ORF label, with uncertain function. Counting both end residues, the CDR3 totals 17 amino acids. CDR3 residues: CTTVPAGLGLNYYKKLF.

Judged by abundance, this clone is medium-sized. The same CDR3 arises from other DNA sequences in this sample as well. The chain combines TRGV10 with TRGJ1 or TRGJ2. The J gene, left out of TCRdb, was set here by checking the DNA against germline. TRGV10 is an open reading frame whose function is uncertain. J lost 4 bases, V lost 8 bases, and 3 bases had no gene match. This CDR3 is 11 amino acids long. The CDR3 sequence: CAAWDYYKKLF. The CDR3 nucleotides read TGTGCTGCGTGGGACTATTATAAGAAACTCTTT.

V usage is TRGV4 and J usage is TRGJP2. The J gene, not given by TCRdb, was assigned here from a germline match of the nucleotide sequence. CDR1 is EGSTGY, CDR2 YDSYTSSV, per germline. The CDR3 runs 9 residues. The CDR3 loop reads CAWDWIKTF. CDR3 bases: TGTGCTTGGGATTGGATCAAGACGTTT.

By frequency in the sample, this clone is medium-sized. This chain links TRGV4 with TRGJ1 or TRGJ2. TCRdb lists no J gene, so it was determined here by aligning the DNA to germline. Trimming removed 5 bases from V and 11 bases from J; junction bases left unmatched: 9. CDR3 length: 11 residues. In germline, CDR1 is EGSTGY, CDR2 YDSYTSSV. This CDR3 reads CATWGLFEKLF. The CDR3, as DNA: TGTGCCACCTGGGGCCTATTTGAGAAACTCTTT.

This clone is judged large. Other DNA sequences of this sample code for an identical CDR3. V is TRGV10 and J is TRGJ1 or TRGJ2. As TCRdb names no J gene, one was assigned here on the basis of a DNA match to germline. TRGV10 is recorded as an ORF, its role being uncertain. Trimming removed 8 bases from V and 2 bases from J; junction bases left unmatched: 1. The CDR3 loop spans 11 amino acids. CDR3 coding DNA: TGTGCTGCGTGGGATTATTATAAGAAACTCTTT. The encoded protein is CAAWDYYKKLF.

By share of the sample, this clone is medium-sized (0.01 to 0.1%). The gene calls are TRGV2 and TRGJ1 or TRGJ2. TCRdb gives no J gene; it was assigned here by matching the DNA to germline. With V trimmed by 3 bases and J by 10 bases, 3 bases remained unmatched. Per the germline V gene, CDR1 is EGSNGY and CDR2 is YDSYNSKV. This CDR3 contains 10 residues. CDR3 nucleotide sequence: TGTGCCACCTGGGACCCAAAGAAACTCTTT. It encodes CATWDPKKLF.

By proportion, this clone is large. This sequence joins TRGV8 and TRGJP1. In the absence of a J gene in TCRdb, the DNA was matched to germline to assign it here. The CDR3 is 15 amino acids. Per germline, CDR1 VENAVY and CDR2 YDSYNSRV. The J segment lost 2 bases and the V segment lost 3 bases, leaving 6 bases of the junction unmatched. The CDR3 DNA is TGTGCCACCTGGGATCTGGGGACCACTGGTTGGTTCAAGATATTT. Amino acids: CATWDLGTTGWFKIF.